The 24 T cell receptor beta chains presented below share a single source sample, sequenced in a study of blood T cell repertoires in COVID-19. Method: immunoSEQ multiplex PCR; TCRdb's copy keeps in-frame clones and lacks some. The data show about 180,000 clones, about 83% seen once. The sequencing sample was made of PBMCs or T cells enriched from blood (not recorded which). The receptor set was obtained from a woman aged 25 to 39 who had recovered from COVID-19.

This clone was recorded a few times. V and J are TRBV15 and TRBJ2-1, with 9 positions matching TRBD1. CDR1 and CDR2 from the germline V gene are LNHNV and YYDKDF (reference sequence). CDR3 length: 14 amino acids. With V trimmed by 7 bases and J by 5 bases, 6 bases remained unmatched. CDR3 bases: TGTGCCACCAACCGGGGACAGGGCCACAATGAGCAGTTCTTC. Translation: CATNRGQGHNEQFF.

The chain is built from TRBV7-9 and TRBJ1-4; perhaps TRBD1 as D (5 bases). Trimming stripped 5 bases from V and 7 bases from J, with 14 bases between. The V gene's germline CDR1 is SEHNR and CDR2 FQNEAQ (reference sequence). This CDR3 is built from 14 residues. DNA of the CDR3: TGTGCCAGCAGCCAAGACCTGGGGCCTGAAAAACTGTTTTTT. Translated: CASSQDLGPEKLFF.

The CDR3, as DNA: TGTGCCAGCAGCTTAGCAGGCGGGAGCGGATACAATGAGCAGTTCTTC. Its translation: CASSLAGGSGYNEQFF. The genes are TRBV11-2 and TRBJ2-1, with 7 bases that match TRBD2. The CDR3 runs 16 residues. Germline trimming cut 1 base from V and 4 bases from J; bases unmatched to any gene: 7. Germline CDR1 reads SGHAT; CDR2 reads FQNNGV.

CDR3 residues: CASSFSLGLAGPTYEQYF. Written as DNA, the CDR3 is TGTGCCAGCAGTTTCTCGCTAGGACTAGCGGGACCAACCTACGAGCAGTACTTC. This chain links TRBV28 with TRBJ2-7, with 12 bases aligning to TRBD2. With 3 bases clipped from V and 2 bases from J, the junction kept 11 bases outside the gene matches. This CDR3 is 18 amino acids long. CDR1 MDHEN and CDR2 SYDVKM come from the germline V gene.

This clone came up once. This chain uses TRBV7-9 with TRBJ1-5; 7 nucleotides line up with TRBD1. Germline V lookup: CDR1 SEHNR, CDR2 FQNEAQ (reference sequence). Germline trimming cut 6 bases from V and 3 bases from J; bases unmatched to any gene: 5. CDR3 length equals 14 residues. CDR3 DNA: TGTGCCAGCAGTCCGGACAGGTCCAATCAGCCCCAGCATTTT. This translates into CASSPDRSNQPQHF.

In its sample, this clone was seen once. The chain has TRBV5-1 and TRBJ2-2; 7 bases are a match to TRBD2. The V gene end was trimmed by 0 bases and the J gene end by 5 bases; junction bases not matched to a gene: 7. Germline loops: CDR1 SGHRS, CDR2 YFSETQ. The CDR3 runs 16 residues. CDR3 loop: CASSLAGRDGTGELFF. CDR3 sequence (DNA): TGCGCCAGCAGCTTGGCTGGGAGGGATGGAACCGGGGAGCTGTTTTTT.

The chain employs TRBV18 and TRBJ1-1; D is possibly TRBD1 (5 bases). This CDR3 spans 12 amino acids. Germline V gene data show CDR1 as KGHSH and CDR2 as LQKENI. CDR3 in amino acids: CVSGDGNTEAFF. CDR3 sequence (DNA): TGTGTTTCGGGGGATGGTAACACTGAAGCTTTCTTT.

V and J are TRBV18 and TRBJ2-1; 10 bases align to TRBD2. The junction had 12 bases not matched to a gene; V was cut back by 3 bases and J by 7 bases. The CDR3 consists of 17 residues. Germline loops: CDR1 KGHSH, CDR2 LQKENI. CDR3 residues: CASSPGPPSGRGNEQFF. DNA for the CDR3: TGTGCCAGCTCACCCGGACCGCCTAGCGGGAGAGGTAATGAGCAGTTCTTC. Filled out from reference TRBV18 and TRBJ2-1, the complete variable domain reads NAGVMQNPRHLVRRRGQEARLRCSPMKGHSHVYWYRQLPEEGLKFMVYLQKENIIDESGMPKERFSAEFPKEGPSILRIQQVVRGDSAAYFCASSPGPPSGRGNEQFFGPGTRLTVL.

The gene calls are TRBV3-1 (or the pseudogene TRBV3-2) and TRBJ2-3, with 10 nucleotides matching TRBD2. The V gene's germline CDR1 is LGHDT and CDR2 YNNKEL (reference sequence). J lost 0 bases, V lost 0 bases, and 3 bases had no gene match. The length of the CDR3 is 17 residues. DNA for the CDR3: TGTGCCAGCAGCCAAGATTTTAGCGGGAGGAGCACAGATACGCAGTATTTT. Residues: CASSQDFSGRSTDTQYF.

This clone has only a few counts. The CDR3 reads CASSYRQENYEQYF. The CDR3 DNA sequence: TGTGCCAGCAGTTACCGACAGGAGAACTACGAGCAGTACTTC. The chain is built from TRBV27 and TRBJ2-7; a possible D gene is TRBD1 (6 bases). V lost 4 bases and J lost 3, with 13 bases in between. This CDR3 contains 14 residues. The V gene's germline CDR1 is MNHEY and CDR2 SMNVEV (reference sequence).

V and J are TRBV28 and TRBJ2-2; 9 positions match TRBD2. The CDR3 loop spans 15 amino acids. V was pared by 6 bases and J by 6 bases, with 8 bases of the junction left unmatched. Looked up from germline, CDR1 is MDHEN and CDR2 is SYDVKM. The CDR3 loop is CASRTGTSSSGELFF. CDR3 nucleotides: TGTGCCAGCAGAACCGGGACTAGCTCGTCCGGGGAGCTGTTTTTT.

The gene calls are TRBV20-1 and TRBJ2-1; tentatively, D is TRBD1 (5 bases). The CDR3 extends over 16 amino acids. Germline V lookup: CDR1 DFQATT, CDR2 SNEGSKA (reference sequence). The ends were cut back, 3 bases at V and 0 bases at J, with 15 bases in the middle. In DNA form, the CDR3 reads TGCAGTGCTAGTGGTACAGGTTCGAGCTCCTACAATGAGCAGTTCTTC. Translating gives CSASGTGSSSYNEQFF.

This chain uses TRBV7-9 with TRBJ2-3, with TRBD2 matching over 9 bases. From germline, CDR1 is SEHNR and CDR2 FQNEAQ (reference sequence). V dropped 5 bases and J dropped 4; count of bases not matched to a gene: 7. CDR3 length: 15 amino acids. The CDR3 is CASSQPGLAADTQYF. Here the CDR3 DNA reads TGTGCCAGCAGCCAACCGGGACTAGCAGCAGATACGCAGTATTTT.

The chain couples TRBV5-1 to TRBJ1-1; TRBD1 aligns across 7 bases. V was clipped by 4 bases and J by 4 bases; unmatched bases: 7. The CDR3 has 14 residues. The germline gives CDR1 SGHRS, CDR2 YFSETQ. The CDR3 here is CASSVRQGLTEAFF. Written as DNA, the CDR3 is TGCGCCAGCAGCGTCAGACAGGGTCTCACTGAAGCTTTCTTT. The full variable domain, completed using reference TRBV5-1 and TRBJ1-1, is KAGVTQTPRYLIKTRGQQVTLSCSPISGHRSVSWYQQTPGQGLQFLFEYFSETQRNKGNFPGRFSGRQFSNSRSEMNVSTLELGDSALYLCASSVRQGLTEAFFGQGTRLTVV.

J is TRBJ2-7 and V is TRBV4-1, with 7 positions matching TRBD2. V lost 3 bases to trimming and J lost 3 bases; unmatched junction nucleotides: 5. The CDR3 loop spans 14 amino acids. In germline, CDR1 is MGHRA, CDR2 YSYEKL. CDR3 sequence: CASSHGLGYYEQYF. The CDR3, as DNA: TGCGCCAGCAGCCACGGACTAGGGTACTACGAGCAGTACTTC.

A few counts support this clone. The chain combines TRBV28 with TRBJ1-1; 8 nucleotides align to TRBD1. The V gene's germline CDR1 is MDHEN and CDR2 SYDVKM. Trimming removed 3 bases from V and 0 bases from J; junction bases left unmatched: 3. The length of the CDR3 is 15 residues. CDR3: CASSFWTGLNTEAFF. In DNA, the CDR3 is TGTGCCAGCAGTTTTTGGACAGGGCTGAACACTGAAGCTTTCTTT.

This chain connects TRBV6-5 to TRBJ1-1; D remains unclear. The CDR3 extends over 12 amino acids. The V gene's germline CDR1 is MNHEY and CDR2 SVGAGI. Trimming took 4 bases from V and 6 from J, leaving 9 bases between them. CDR3 sequence reads: CASSFIGAEAFF. In DNA, the CDR3 is TGTGCCAGCAGTTTTATCGGGGCTGAAGCTTTCTTT.

This clone was observed once. The rearrangement joins TRBV28 to TRBJ2-5; TRBD1 matches 7 bases. The CDR3 sequence is 21 residues long. CDR1 is MDHEN, CDR2 SYDVKM, per germline. Trimming removed 6 bases from V and 1 base from J; junction bases left unmatched: 26. CDR3 in DNA: TGTGCCAGCAGGCGGAACGAGGGACAGACTGTCCCCCATCGGATCCAAGAGACCCAGTACTTC. It is translated as CASRRNEGQTVPHRIQETQYF.

This chain joins TRBV2 and TRBJ1-5, with D perhaps matching TRBD1 (6 bases). The germline V gene encodes CDR1 SNHLY and CDR2 FYNNEI. The V gene lost 6 bases and the J gene lost 6 bases, with 18 bases spanning the gap. The CDR3 runs to 15 residues. The CDR3 sequence is CASSPTGLMVQPQHF. DNA for the CDR3: TGTGCCAGCAGCCCAACAGGGCTGATGGTTCAGCCCCAGCATTTT.

The chain is built from TRBV5-1 and TRBJ1-5, with D unresolved. Germline V gives CDR1 SGHRS, CDR2 YFSETQ. The CDR3 covers 14 residues. V gave up 4 bases and J gave up 3 bases, with 11 bases separating them. The CDR3 spells CASSLSGTNQPQHF. The CDR3 nucleotides read TGCGCCAGCAGCCTGTCGGGTACCAATCAGCCCCAGCATTTT.

V is TRBV27 and J is TRBJ1-1; D perhaps matches TRBD1 (5 bases). The germline V gene has CDR1 MNHEY and CDR2 SMNVEV (reference sequence). This CDR3 is built from 15 residues. With 0 bases removed from V and 4 bases from J, the gap between germline ends came to 12 bases. The chain's CDR3 is CASSLSSTARTEAFF. The CDR3 DNA is TGTGCCAGCAGTTTATCGTCGACAGCTCGCACTGAAGCTTTCTTT.

DNA for the CDR3: TGTGCCAGTAGTATAAAGGGAGGGCCTTTTGAGCAGTTCTTC. It yields the protein CASSIKGGPFEQFF. This chain connects TRBV19 to TRBJ2-1, with TRBD2 matching over 7 bases. The V and J ends lost 2 bases and 9 bases, in that order; junction bases with no gene match: 7. Germline-derived CDR1 and CDR2 are LNHDA and SQIVND (reference sequence). The CDR3 sequence is 14 residues long.

The CDR3, as DNA: TGTGCCAGCAGCTCATCAACCGGGACTCTCCGCGCTGAGCAGTTCTTC. Its translation is CASSSSTGTLRAEQFF. The chain has TRBV7-9 and TRBJ2-1; maybe TRBD2 (6 bases). This CDR3 comprises 16 residues. Germline assignment: CDR1 SEHNR and CDR2 FQNEAQ (reference sequence). Trimming pared 4 bases from V and 9 bases from J, leaving 22 bases between.

The CDR3 DNA sequence: TGTGCCAGCAAAGGTAGCGGGAGTAGGAATGAGCAGTTCTTC. Protein: CASKGSGSRNEQFF. The rearrangement links TRBV28 to TRBJ2-1, with TRBD2 matching 9 bases. CDR1 MDHEN and CDR2 SYDVKM come from the germline V gene. V trimming: 7 bases; J trimming: 7 bases; junction bases outside the gene matches: 8. The CDR3 loop spans 14 amino acids.